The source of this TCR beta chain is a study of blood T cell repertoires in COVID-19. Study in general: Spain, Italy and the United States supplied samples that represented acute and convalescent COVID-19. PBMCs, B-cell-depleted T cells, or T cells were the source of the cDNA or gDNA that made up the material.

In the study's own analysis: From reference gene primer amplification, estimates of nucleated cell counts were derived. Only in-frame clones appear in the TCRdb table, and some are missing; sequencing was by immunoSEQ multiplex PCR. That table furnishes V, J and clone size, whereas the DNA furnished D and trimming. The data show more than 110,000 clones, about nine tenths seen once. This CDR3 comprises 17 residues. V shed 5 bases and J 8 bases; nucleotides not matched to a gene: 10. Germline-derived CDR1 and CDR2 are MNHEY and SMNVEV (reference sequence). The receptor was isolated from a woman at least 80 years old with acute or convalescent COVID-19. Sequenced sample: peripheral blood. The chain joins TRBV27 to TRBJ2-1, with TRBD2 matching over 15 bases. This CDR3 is CASSPPPGLAGGHEQFF. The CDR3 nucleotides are TGTGCCAGCAGTCCCCCCCCGGGACTAGCGGGGGGTCATGAGCAGTTCTTC.